This passage covers 10 T cell receptor beta chains from one sample sequenced in a study of T cells in Graves' hyperthyroidism and ophthalmopathy. The TCR beta CDR3 regions underwent amplification using RNA transcripts as the source. When the TCR CDR3 underwent first-round RT-PCR, the HTBI primer set was used. TCRdb re-called the multiplex PCR reads through MiXCR, storing one row per CDR3 protein. The table lists 250,000 to 350,000 distinct CDR3 sequences, 15% to 20% of them singletons. The source material was blood. The receptors were gathered from an older woman with Graves' ophthalmopathy.

This clonotype was seen many times. The chain recombines TRBV6-1 with TRBJ1-1; no clear D. Germline CDR1 and CDR2: MNHNS and SASEGT. This CDR3 comprises 13 residues. With 5 bases removed from V and 4 bases from J, the gap between germline ends came to 11 bases. CDR3 DNA sequence: TGTGCCAGCAGTTTGGATGGACTCACTGAAGCTTTCTTT. Translating it yields CASSLDGLTEAFF.

This clonotype has a count of ten or more. This sequence joins TRBV5-1 and TRBJ2-5; 9 nucleotides agree with TRBD1. Germline-derived CDR1 and CDR2 are SGHRS and YFSETQ. The CDR3 totals 15 residues. J lost 5 bases, V lost 3 bases, and 8 bases had no gene match. Here the CDR3 reads CASSSHGQGQETQYF. The CDR3 DNA reads TGCGCCAGCAGCTCCCATGGACAGGGGCAGGAGACCCAGTACTTC.

Ten or more counts support this clonotype. The chain has TRBV9 and TRBJ2-3; D perhaps matches TRBD1 (5 bases). The ends were cut back, 3 bases at V and 0 bases at J, with 11 bases in the middle. CDR1 and CDR2 from the germline V gene are SGDLS and YYNGEE. This CDR3 comprises 15 residues. The CDR3 reads CASSEGAVSTDTQYF. CDR3 sequence (DNA): TGTGCCAGCAGCGAAGGGGCTGTAAGCACAGATACGCAGTATTTT.

This clonotype was seen repeatedly, ten times or more. V gene TRBV20-1 combines with J gene TRBJ2-7; 14 bases are shared with TRBD2. This CDR3 region has 13 residues. Germline-derived CDR1 and CDR2 are DFQATT and SNEGSKA (reference sequence). V trimming: 7 bases; J trimming: 9 bases; junction bases outside the gene matches: 8. As DNA, the CDR3 is TGCAGTGGAGGGACTAGCGGGAGAGTAGGGCAGTACTTC. Translating gives CSGGTSGRVGQYF.

This chain joins TRBV20-1 and TRBJ2-7, with 7 positions matching TRBD2. The junction had 5 bases not matched to a gene; V was cut back by 3 bases and J by 0 bases. CDR3 length: 14 amino acids. Germline values: CDR1 DFQATT, CDR2 SNEGSKA (reference sequence). Here the CDR3 reads CSASKGGSSYEQYF. As DNA, the CDR3 is TGCAGTGCTAGTAAAGGCGGGAGCTCCTACGAGCAGTACTTC.

This clonotype has more than one count but fewer than ten. Here the CDR3 reads CALAGGSHGVADTQYF. CDR3 bases: TGTGCTCTAGCGGGAGGGTCCCACGGAGTCGCAGATACGCAGTATTTT. This chain uses TRBV19 with TRBJ2-3, with 12 bases aligning to TRBD2. CDR1 is LNHDA, CDR2 SQIVND, per germline (reference sequence). The CDR3 is 16 amino acids.

This CDR3 reads CSALGPGTGFGYTF. The CDR3 nucleotides read TGCAGTGCTTTGGGCCCCGGGACAGGGTTTGGCTACACCTTC. The rearrangement links TRBV20-1 to TRBJ1-2; 9 positions agree with TRBD1. This CDR3 spans 14 amino acids. The J segment lost 7 bases and the V segment lost 5 bases, leaving 11 bases of the junction unmatched. The germline V gene has CDR1 DFQATT and CDR2 SNEGSKA (reference sequence).

V and J are TRBV20-1 and TRBJ2-7; D perhaps matches TRBD1 (6 bases). Germline CDR1 is DFQATT and CDR2 is SNEGSKA (reference sequence). The CDR3 spans 20 residues. V dropped 1 base and J dropped 2 bases, with 30 bases sitting between them. DNA for the CDR3: TGCAGTGCTAGAGCTCCAGGGGTATCTAGGAATTCGGGTTATCCCTACGAGCAGTACTTC. The encoded protein is CSARAPGVSRNSGYPYEQYF.

The CDR3 nucleotides read TGTGCCAGCAGGGAACTAGGATCTTTTGAGACCCAGTACTTC. Translation: CASRELGSFETQYF. The rearrangement joins TRBV27 to TRBJ2-5, with D perhaps TRBD2 (5 bases). Germline-derived CDR1 and CDR2 are MNHEY and SMNVEV (reference sequence). This CDR3 comprises 14 residues. V was shortened by 6 bases and J by 5 bases, with 16 bases between the two germline ends.

CDR3 loop: CASSLGALMGSANEQFF. The DNA for the CDR3 is TGTGCCAGCAGCTTAGGGGCACTTATGGGTTCCGCCAATGAGCAGTTCTTC. The chain couples TRBV7-6 to TRBJ2-1; D not certain. The CDR3 extends over 17 amino acids. V was pared by 1 base and J by 6 bases, with 19 bases between. Germline assignment: CDR1 SGHVS and CDR2 FNYEAQ. Full variable domain (rest looked up from reference TRBV7-6 and TRBJ2-1): GAGVSQSPRYKVTKRGQDVALRCDPISGHVSLYWYRQALGQGPEFLTYFNYEAQQDKSGLPNDRFSAERPEGSISTLTIQRTEQRDSAMYRCASSLGALMGSANEQFFGPGTRLTVL.